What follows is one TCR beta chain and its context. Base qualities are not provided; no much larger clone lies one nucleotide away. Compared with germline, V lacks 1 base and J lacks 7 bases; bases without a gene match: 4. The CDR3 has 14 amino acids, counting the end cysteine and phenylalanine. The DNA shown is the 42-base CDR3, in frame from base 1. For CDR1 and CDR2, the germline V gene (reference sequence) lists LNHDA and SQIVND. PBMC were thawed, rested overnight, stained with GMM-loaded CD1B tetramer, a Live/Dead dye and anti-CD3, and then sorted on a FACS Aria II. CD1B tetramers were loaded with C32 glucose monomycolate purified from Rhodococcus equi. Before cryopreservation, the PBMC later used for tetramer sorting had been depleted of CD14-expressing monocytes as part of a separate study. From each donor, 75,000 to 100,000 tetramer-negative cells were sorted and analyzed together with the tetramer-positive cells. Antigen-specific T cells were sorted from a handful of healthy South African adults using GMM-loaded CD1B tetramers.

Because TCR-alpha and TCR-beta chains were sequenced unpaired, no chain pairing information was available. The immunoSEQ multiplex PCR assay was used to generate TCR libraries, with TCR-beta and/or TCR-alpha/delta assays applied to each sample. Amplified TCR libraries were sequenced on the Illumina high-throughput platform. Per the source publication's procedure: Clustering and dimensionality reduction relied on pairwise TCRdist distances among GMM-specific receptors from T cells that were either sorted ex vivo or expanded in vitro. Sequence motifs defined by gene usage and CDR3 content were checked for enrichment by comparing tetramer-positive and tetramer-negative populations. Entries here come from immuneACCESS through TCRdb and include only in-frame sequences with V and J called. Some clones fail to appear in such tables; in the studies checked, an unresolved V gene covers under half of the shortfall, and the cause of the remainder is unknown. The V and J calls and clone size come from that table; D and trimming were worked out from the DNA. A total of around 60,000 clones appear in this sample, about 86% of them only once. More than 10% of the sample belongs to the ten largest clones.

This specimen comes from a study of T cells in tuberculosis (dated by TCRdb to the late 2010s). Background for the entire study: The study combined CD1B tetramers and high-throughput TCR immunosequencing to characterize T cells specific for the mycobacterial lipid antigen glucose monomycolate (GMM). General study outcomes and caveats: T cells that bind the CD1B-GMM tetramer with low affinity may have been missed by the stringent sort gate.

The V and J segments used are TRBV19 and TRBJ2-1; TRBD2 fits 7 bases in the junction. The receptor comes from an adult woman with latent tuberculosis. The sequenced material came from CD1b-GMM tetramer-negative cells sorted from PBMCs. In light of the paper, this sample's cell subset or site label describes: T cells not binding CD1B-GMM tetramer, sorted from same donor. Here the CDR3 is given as CASSIALAVNEQFF. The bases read TGTGCCAGTAGTATAGCCCTAGCGGTAAATGAGCAGTTCTTC.